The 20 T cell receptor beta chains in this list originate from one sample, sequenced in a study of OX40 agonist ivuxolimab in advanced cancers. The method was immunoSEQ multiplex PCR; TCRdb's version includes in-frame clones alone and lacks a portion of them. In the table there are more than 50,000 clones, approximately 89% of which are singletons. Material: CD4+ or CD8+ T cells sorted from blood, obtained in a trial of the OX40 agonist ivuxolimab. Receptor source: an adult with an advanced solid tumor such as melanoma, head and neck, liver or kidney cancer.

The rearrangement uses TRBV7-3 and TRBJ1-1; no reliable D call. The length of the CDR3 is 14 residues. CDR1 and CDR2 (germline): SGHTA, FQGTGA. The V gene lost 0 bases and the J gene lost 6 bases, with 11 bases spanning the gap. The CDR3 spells CASSLTGFGAEAFF. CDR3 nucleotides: TGTGCCAGCAGCTTAACGGGCTTCGGTGCTGAAGCTTTCTTT.

CDR3 sequence reads: CASSYRDNQPQHF. The CDR3 region has the DNA TGTGCCAGCAGCTACCGGGACAATCAGCCCCAGCATTTT. The chain employs TRBV5-6 and TRBJ1-5; D remains unclear. Germline CDR1 SGHDT, CDR2 YYEEEE. This CDR3 region has 13 residues. V lost 3 bases to trimming and J lost 3 bases, with 7 bases between them.

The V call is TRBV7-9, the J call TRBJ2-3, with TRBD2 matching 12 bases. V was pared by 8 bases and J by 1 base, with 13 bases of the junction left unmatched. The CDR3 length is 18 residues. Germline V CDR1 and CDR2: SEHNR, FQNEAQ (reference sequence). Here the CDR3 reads CASGTGTSGFLRTDTQYF. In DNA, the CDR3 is TGTGCCAGCGGAACCGGGACTAGCGGGTTCCTTCGCACAGATACGCAGTATTTT.

The DNA for the CDR3 is TGTGCCAGCAGCCCATGGGGGAATCTCAATGAAAAACTGTTTTTT. Translation gives CASSPWGNLNEKLFF. This chain connects TRBV9 to TRBJ1-4; D might be TRBD1 (5 bases). V was clipped by 4 bases and J by 5 bases, with 15 bases between them. Germline CDR1 and CDR2: SGDLS and YYNGEE. The CDR3 has 15 residues.

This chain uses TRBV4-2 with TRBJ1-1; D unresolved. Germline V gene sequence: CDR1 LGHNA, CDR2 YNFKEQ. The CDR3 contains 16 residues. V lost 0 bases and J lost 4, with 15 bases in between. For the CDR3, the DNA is TGTGCCAGCAGCCAAGAGGCAGCGATCGTTAGCACTGAAGCTTTCTTT. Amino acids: CASSQEAAIVSTEAFF.

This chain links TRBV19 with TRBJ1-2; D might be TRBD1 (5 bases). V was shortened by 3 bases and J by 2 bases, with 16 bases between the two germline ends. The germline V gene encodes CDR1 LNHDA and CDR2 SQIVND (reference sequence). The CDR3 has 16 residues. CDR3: CASSMMVGHRNYGYTF. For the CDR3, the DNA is TGTGCCAGTAGTATGATGGTGGGGCACCGGAACTATGGCTACACCTTC.

CDR3 nucleotide sequence: TGTGCCAGCAGCCAGCAGGACAGTTACTACGAGCAGTACTTC. The encoded protein is CASSQQDSYYEQYF. The V call is TRBV14, the J call TRBJ2-7, with D possibly TRBD1 on 6 matching bases. With 3 bases removed from V and 3 bases from J, the gap between germline ends came to 12 bases. Germline-derived CDR1 and CDR2 are SGHDN and FVKESK. CDR3 size: 14 residues.

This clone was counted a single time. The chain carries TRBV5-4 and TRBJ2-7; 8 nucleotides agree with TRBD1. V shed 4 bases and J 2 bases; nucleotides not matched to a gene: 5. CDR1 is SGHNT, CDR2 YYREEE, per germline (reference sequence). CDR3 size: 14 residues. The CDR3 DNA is TGTGCCAGCAGCGGCCGGGACAGGACCTACGAGCAGTACTTC. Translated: CASSGRDRTYEQYF.

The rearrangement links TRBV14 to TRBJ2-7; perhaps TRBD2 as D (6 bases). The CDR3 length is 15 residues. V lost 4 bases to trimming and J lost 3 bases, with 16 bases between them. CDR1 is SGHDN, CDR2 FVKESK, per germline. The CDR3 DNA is TGTGCCAGCAGCCCCCGGCGGGGCGCTCTCTACGAGCAGTACTTC. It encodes CASSPRRGALYEQYF.

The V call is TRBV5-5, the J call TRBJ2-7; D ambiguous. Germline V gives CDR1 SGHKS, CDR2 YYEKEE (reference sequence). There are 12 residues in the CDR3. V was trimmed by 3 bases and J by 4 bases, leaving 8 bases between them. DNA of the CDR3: TGTGCCAGCAGCTCAGTGGGATACGAGCAGTACTTC. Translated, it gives CASSSVGYEQYF.

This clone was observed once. The CDR3 here is CASSPTPQNGDEQFF. The CDR3 DNA reads as TGTGCCAGCAGCCCAACACCGCAAAATGGGGATGAGCAGTTCTTC. The chain links TRBV7-8 to TRBJ2-1; D gene uncertain. The CDR3 is made up of 15 amino acids. V shed 5 bases and J shed 8 bases, with 19 bases lying between them. Germline V gene sequence: CDR1 SGHVS, CDR2 FQNEAQ. The whole variable domain, filled in from reference TRBV7-8 and TRBJ2-1, reads GAGVSQSPRYKVAKRGQDVALRCDPISGHVSLFWYQQALGQGPEFLTYFQNEAQLDKSGLPSDRFFAERPEGSVSTLKIQRTQQEDSAVYLCASSPTPQNGDEQFFGPGTRLTVL.

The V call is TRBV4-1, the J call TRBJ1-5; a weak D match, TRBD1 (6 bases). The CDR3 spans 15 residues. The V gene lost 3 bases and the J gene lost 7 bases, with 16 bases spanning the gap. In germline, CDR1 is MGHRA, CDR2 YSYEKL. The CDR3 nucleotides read TGCGCCAGCAGCCACATACGGGGGGCAAAACAGCCCCAGCATTTT. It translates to CASSHIRGAKQPQHF.

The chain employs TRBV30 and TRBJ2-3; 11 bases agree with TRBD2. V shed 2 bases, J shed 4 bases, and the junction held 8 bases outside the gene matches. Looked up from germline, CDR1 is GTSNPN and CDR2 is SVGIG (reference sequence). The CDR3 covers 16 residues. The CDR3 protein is CAWSWGTSGSADTQYF. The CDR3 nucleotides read TGTGCCTGGAGTTGGGGTACTAGCGGGAGTGCAGATACGCAGTATTTT.

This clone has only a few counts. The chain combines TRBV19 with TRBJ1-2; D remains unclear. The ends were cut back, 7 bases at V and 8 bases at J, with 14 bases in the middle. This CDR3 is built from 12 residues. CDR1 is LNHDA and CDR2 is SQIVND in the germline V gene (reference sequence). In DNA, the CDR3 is TGTGCCAGTAACACAGCCGCTACCGGCTACACCTTC. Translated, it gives CASNTAATGYTF.

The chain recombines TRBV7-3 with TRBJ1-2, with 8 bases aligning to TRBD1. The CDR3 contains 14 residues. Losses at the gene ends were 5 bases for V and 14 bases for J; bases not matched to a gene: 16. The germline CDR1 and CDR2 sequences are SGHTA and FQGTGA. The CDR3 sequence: CASSDKVWGQEPTF. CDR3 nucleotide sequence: TGTGCCAGCAGCGATAAAGTTTGGGGACAGGAACCAACCTTC.

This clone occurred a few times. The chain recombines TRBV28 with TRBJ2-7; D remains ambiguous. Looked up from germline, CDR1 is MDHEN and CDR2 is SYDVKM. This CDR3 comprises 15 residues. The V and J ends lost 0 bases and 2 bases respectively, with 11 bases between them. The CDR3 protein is CASSLWTHGAYEQYF. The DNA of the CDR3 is TGTGCCAGCAGTTTATGGACCCACGGCGCCTACGAGCAGTACTTC.

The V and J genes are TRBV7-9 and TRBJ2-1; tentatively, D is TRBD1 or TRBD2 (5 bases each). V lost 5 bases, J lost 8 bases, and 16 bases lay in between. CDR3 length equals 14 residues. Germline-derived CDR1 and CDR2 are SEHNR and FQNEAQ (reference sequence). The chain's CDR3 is CASSRRGAPDEQFF. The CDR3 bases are TGTGCCAGCAGCCGCCGGGGCGCGCCGGATGAGCAGTTCTTC. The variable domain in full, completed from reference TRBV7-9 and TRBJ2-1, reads DTGVSQNPRHKITKRGQNVTFRCDPISEHNRLYWYRQTLGQGPEFLTYFQNEAQLEKSRLLSDRFSAERPKGSFSTLEIQRTEQGDSAMYLCASSRRGAPDEQFFGPGTRLTVL.

The CDR3 DNA sequence: TGTGCCAGCAGCGGCGCCCTGGGACTAGCGGGGAACACCGGGGAGCTGTTTTTT. Translating gives CASSGALGLAGNTGELFF. The V call is TRBV5-8, the J call TRBJ2-2; 12 positions match TRBD2. Looked up from germline, CDR1 is SGHTS and CDR2 is YDEGEE. The CDR3 sequence is 18 residues long. Losses at the gene ends were 4 bases for V and 1 base for J; bases not matched to a gene: 8. Variable domain in full (rest from reference TRBV5-8 and TRBJ2-2): EAGVTQSPTHLIKTRGQQATLRCSPISGHTSVYWYQQALGLGLQFLLWYDEGEERNRGNFPPRFSGRQFPNYSSELNVNALELEDSALYLCASSGALGLAGNTGELFFGEGSRLTVL.

CDR3 amino acids: CASSPSTGTRSYEQYF. The CDR3 DNA reads TGTGCCAGCAGTCCCTCAACCGGGACTAGAAGCTACGAGCAGTACTTC. This sequence joins TRBV27 and TRBJ2-7; 8 nucleotides match TRBD2. Germline V gives CDR1 MNHEY, CDR2 SMNVEV (reference sequence). The CDR3 totals 16 residues. V shed 5 bases and J 3 bases; nucleotides not matched to a gene: 12.

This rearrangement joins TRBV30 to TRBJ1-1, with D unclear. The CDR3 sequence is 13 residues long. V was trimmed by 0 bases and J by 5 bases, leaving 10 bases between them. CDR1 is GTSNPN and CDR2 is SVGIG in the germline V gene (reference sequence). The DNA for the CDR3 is TGTGCCTGGAGTGTACTTGGGTCTACTGAAGCTTTCTTT. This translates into CAWSVLGSTEAFF.